These 5 T cell receptor beta chains originate from one sample sequenced in a study of control samples from healthy donors and cancer patients. Only in-frame clones appear in the TCRdb table, and some are missing; sequencing was by immunoSEQ multiplex PCR. Among 150,000 or so clones listed, about 90% were seen once. What was sequenced was blood. These receptors all come from a man aged 18 to 29 in good health.

The chain links TRBV6-2 or TRBV6-3 to TRBJ2-7; D is ambiguous. The length of the CDR3 is 13 residues. V lost 2 bases and J 6 bases, leaving 11 bases between the germline ends. CDR1 is MNHEY and CDR2 is SVGEGT in the germline V gene. CDR3 in amino acids: CASSYARIGEQYF. In nucleotides, the CDR3 is TGTGCCAGCAGTTACGCCAGGATCGGCGAGCAGTACTTC.

The CDR3 spells CAISDLGPTDEQFF. DNA for the CDR3: TGTGCCATCAGTGATTTGGGTCCGACGGATGAGCAGTTCTTC. The chain joins TRBV10-3 to TRBJ2-1; D not certain. V lost 3 bases and J 8 bases, leaving 14 bases between the germline ends. The CDR3 is 14 residues long. CDR1 is ENHRY, CDR2 SYGVKD, per germline.

CDR3 region: CASSIGESYEQYF. The CDR3 DNA reads TGTGCCAGTAGTATAGGAGAATCCTACGAGCAGTACTTC. The J gene is TRBJ2-7, the V gene TRBV19; no clear D gene. CDR3 length equals 13 residues. Germline V CDR1 and CDR2: LNHDA, SQIVND (reference sequence). Trimming left V 1 base short and J 1 base short, with 5 bases between.

This rearrangement joins TRBV6-2 or TRBV6-3 to TRBJ1-2, with a possible D match to TRBD1 (6 bases). The V end was cut by 6 bases, the J end by 0 bases, with 17 bases between. The CDR3 covers 16 residues. CDR1 and CDR2 (germline): MNHEY, SVGEGT. The CDR3 DNA sequence: TGTGCCAGCAGCGAAAAAGGACAGTTAGCTAACTATGGCTACACCTTC. This sequence encodes CASSEKGQLANYGYTF.

The CDR3: CASSLKTTNFNYGYTF. The CDR3 coding sequence is TGCGCCAGCAGCTTGAAAACAACAAATTTTAACTATGGCTACACCTTC. The chain employs TRBV5-1 and TRBJ1-2, with D hard to call. Germline CDR1 SGHRS, CDR2 YFSETQ. The CDR3 consists of 16 residues. The V gene lost 1 base and the J gene lost 1 base, with 14 bases spanning the gap.